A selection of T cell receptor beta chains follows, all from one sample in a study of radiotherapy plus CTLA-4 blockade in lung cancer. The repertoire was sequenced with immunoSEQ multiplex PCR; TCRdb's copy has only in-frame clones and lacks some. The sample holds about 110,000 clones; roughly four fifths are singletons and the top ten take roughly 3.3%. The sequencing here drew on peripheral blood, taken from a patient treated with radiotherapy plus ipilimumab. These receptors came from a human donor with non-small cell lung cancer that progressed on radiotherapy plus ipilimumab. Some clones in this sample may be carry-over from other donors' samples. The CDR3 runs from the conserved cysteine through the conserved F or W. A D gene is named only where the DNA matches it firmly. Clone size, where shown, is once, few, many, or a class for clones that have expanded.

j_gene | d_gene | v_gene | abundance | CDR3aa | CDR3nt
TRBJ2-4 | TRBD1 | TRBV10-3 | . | CAISEQTGTENIQYF | TGTGCCATCAGTGAGCAAACCGGGACAGAAAACATTCAGTACTTC
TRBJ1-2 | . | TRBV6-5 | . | CASSYRTEYGYTF | TGTGCCAGCAGTTACAGGACGGAGTATGGCTACACCTTC
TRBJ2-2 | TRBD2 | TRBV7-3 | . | CASSFISGGNTGELFF | TGTGCCAGCAGCTTCATAAGCGGGGGAAACACCGGGGAGCTGTTTTTT
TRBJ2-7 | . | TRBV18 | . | CASSPSATVNYEQYF | TGTGCCAGCTCACCGAGTGCCACGGTCAACTACGAGCAGTACTTC
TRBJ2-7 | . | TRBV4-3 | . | CASSQVGLNSYEQYF | TGCGCCAGCAGCCAAGTGGGACTCAACTCCTACGAGCAGTACTTC
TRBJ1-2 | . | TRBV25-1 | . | CASLSQGSYGYTF | TGTGCCAGCTTAAGTCAGGGATCCTATGGCTACACCTTC
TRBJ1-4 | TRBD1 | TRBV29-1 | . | CSAGTGLGEKLFF | TGCAGCGCCGGGACAGGGCTTGGGGAAAAACTGTTTTTT
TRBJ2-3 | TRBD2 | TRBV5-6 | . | CASSPTVGRGSTDTQYF | TGTGCCAGCAGCCCGACGGTCGGGCGGGGGAGCACAGATACGCAGTATTTT
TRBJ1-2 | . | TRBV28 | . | CASRTGSPYGYTF | TGTGCCAGCAGAACAGGGTCCCCCTATGGCTACACCTTC
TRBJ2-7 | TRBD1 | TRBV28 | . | CASSADRVPYEQYF | TGTGCCAGCAGTGCGGACAGGGTCCCTTACGAGCAGTACTTC
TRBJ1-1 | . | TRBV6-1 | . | CASSEEVATEAFF | TGTGCCAGCAGTGAAGAAGTAGCCACTGAAGCTTTCTTT
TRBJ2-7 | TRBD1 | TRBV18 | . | CASSPSLQGWYEQYF | TGTGCCAGCTCACCATCTTTACAGGGGTGGTACGAGCAGTACTTC
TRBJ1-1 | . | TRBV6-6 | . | CASVNPAAGFKAFF | TGTGCCAGCGTCAACCCGGCCGCAGGGTTTAAAGCTTTCTTT
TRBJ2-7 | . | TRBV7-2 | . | CASSPGTEQYF | TGTGCCAGCAGCCCCGGGACAGAGCAGTACTTC
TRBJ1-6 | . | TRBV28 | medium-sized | CASSPYTYNSPLHF | TGTGCCAGCAGCCCATACACGTATAATTCACCCCTCCACTTT
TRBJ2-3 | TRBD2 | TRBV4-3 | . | CASSNSDGGGEDTQYF | TGCGCCAGCAGCAATTCCGATGGCGGGGGGGAAGATACGCAGTATTTT
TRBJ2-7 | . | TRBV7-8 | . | CASSLGPGNSYEQYF | TGTGCCAGCAGCTTAGGTCCGGGAAACTCCTACGAGCAGTACTTC
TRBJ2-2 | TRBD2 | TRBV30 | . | CAWTRLAPGELFF | TGTGCCTGGACCCGACTAGCGCCCGGGGAGCTGTTTTTT
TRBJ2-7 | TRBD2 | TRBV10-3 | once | CAISEQSSGGVGEQYF | TGTGCCATCAGTGAGCAGTCAAGCGGGGGCGTGGGCGAGCAGTACTTC
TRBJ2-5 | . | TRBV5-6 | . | CASSLAFRGRGQETQYF | TGTGCCAGCAGCTTGGCCTTCAGGGGCCGGGGGCAAGAGACCCAGTACTTC
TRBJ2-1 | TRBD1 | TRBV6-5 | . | CASSYGPGQHNEQFF | TGTGCCAGCAGTTATGGACCGGGACAGCACAATGAGCAGTTCTTC
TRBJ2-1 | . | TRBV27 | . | CASSLRQVGNWQFF | TGTGCCAGCAGCTTAAGACAGGTCGGGAACTGGCAGTTCTTC
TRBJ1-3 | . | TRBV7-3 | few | CASSDRSGNTIYF | TGTGCCAGCAGCGATCGGTCGGGAAACACCATATATTTT
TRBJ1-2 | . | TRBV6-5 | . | CASSYSANAGYYGYTF | TGTGCCAGCAGTTACTCGGCTAATGCGGGGTACTATGGCTACACCTTC
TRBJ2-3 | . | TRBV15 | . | CATSRTWGGSTDTQYF | TGTGCCACCAGCCGTACGTGGGGGGGCAGCACAGATACGCAGTATTTT
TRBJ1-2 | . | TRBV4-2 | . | CASSQGAGRRGYTF | TGTGCCAGCAGCCAAGGGGCAGGGAGGCGCGGCTACACCTTC
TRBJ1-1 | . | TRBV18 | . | CASSPPGGEYNTEAFF | TGTGCCAGCTCACCACCCGGGGGTGAGTATAACACTGAAGCTTTCTTT
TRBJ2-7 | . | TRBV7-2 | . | CASSPTIGTYEQYF | TGTGCCAGCAGCCCAACCATTGGGACTTACGAGCAGTACTTC
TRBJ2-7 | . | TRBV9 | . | CASSVSPTYEQYF | TGTGCCAGCAGCGTGAGTCCCACCTACGAGCAGTACTTC
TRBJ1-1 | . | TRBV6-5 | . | CASTHFPGDTEAFF | TGTGCCAGCACCCACTTTCCGGGGGACACTGAAGCTTTCTTT
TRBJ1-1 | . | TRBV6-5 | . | CASSPLTVRDTEAFF | TGTGCCAGCAGTCCCCTAACCGTTAGGGACACTGAAGCTTTCTTT
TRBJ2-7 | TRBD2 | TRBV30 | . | CAWGTSGVNEQYF | TGTGCCTGGGGGACTAGCGGGGTCAACGAGCAGTACTTC
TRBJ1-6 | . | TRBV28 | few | CASSLLDSPLHF | TGTGCCAGCAGTTTACTCGATTCACCCCTCCACTTT
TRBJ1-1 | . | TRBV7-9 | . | CASSLARGGTSTGNTEAFF | TGTGCCAGCAGCTTAGCGAGAGGAGGAACCTCAACGGGGAACACTGAAGCTTTCTTT
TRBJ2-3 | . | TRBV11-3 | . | CASSLVPDTQYF | TGTGCCAGCAGCTTAGTTCCAGATACGCAGTATTTT
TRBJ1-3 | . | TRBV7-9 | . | CASSKLSSGNTIYF | TGTGCCAGCAGCAAGCTCAGCTCTGGAAACACCATATATTTT
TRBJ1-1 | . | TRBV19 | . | CASSINRVPTEAFF | TGTGCCAGTAGTATCAACAGGGTTCCCACTGAAGCTTTCTTT
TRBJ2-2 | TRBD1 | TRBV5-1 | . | CASSLPGGDVGELFF | TGCGCCAGCAGCTTGCCAGGGGGTGATGTCGGGGAGCTGTTTTTT
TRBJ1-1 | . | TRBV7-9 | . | CASSLGLYTEAFF | TGTGCCAGCAGCCTAGGGTTGTACACTGAAGCTTTCTTT
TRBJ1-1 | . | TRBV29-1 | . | CSSAYMNTEAFF | TGCAGCTCGGCCTATATGAACACTGAAGCTTTCTTT
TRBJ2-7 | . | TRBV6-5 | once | CASSVSRGYYEQYF | TGTGCCAGCAGTGTGTCGAGGGGGTACTACGAGCAGTACTTC
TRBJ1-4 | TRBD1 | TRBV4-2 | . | CASSPPRTGTGGYGGANEKLFF | TGTGCCAGCAGCCCCCCTCGAACCGGGACAGGGGGATACGGTGGAGCTAATGAAAAACTGTTTTTT
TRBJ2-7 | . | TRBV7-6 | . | CASSLTGSSLSYEQYF | TGTGCCAGCAGCTTAACCGGGTCTTCCCTCTCCTACGAGCAGTACTTC
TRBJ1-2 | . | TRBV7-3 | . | CASSEDGLYGYTF | TGTGCCAGCAGCGAGGACGGTCTCTATGGCTACACCTTC
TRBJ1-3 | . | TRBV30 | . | CAWSLGSSGNTIYF | TGTGCCTGGAGTCTGGGGAGCTCTGGAAACACCATATATTTT
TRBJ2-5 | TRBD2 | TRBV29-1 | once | CSARGVEETQYF | TGCAGCGCGCGGGGGGTCGAGGAGACCCAGTACTTC
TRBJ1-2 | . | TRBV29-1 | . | CSVESSGDSDYGYTF | TGCAGCGTTGAATCATCAGGAGACTCGGACTATGGCTACACCTTC
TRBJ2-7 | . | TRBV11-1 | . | CASSITYEQYF | TGTGCCAGCAGCATCACCTACGAGCAGTACTTC
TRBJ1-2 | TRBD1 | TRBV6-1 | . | CASRVDRDAYGYTF | TGTGCCAGCAGGGTGGACAGGGACGCCTATGGCTACACCTTC
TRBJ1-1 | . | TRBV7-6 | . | CASSHGPGENTEAFF | TGTGCCAGCAGCCACGGCCCAGGGGAGAACACTGAAGCTTTCTTT
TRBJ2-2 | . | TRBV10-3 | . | CATQNTNTGELFF | TGTGCCACCCAGAATACGAACACCGGGGAGCTGTTTTTT